What follows are 27 T cell receptor beta chains derived from one specimen sequenced in a study of cytomegalovirus exposure and HLA in healthy donors. PCR was performed using 60 Vbeta and 13 Jbeta primers. TCRdb keeps only in-frame clones here, not all; method: immunoSEQ multiplex PCR. The table shows 160,000 or so clones, with roughly 81% occurring only once. Sequenced: PBMCs. All receptors derive from a woman in her forties or fifties in good health and CMV-seronegative.

The chain has TRBV25-1 and TRBJ2-1, with D perhaps matching TRBD2 (7 bases). The CDR3 loop spans 15 amino acids. The ends were cut back, 3 bases at V and 5 bases at J, with 14 bases in the middle. Germline V gene lookup returns CDR1 MGHDK and CDR2 SYGVNS. CDR3 sequence (DNA): TGTGCCAGCAGTGAGGCGGGGGCGTCACACAATGAGCAGTTCTTC. Amino acid sequence: CASSEAGASHNEQFF.

The rearrangement links TRBV7-2 to TRBJ2-7, with TRBD2 identical over 12 bases. Germline V CDR1 and CDR2: SGHTA, FQGNSA. Unmatched junction bases numbered 6, after V lost 4 bases and J lost 2 bases. There are 16 residues in the CDR3. The CDR3 reads CASSSTSGGRTYEQYF. The CDR3 coding sequence is TGTGCCAGCAGCTCAACTAGCGGGGGGCGGACCTACGAGCAGTACTTC.

The chain carries TRBV7-2 and TRBJ2-2; TRBD2 matches 7 bases. CDR3 size: 12 residues. The ends lost 11 bases at V and 6 bases at J; junction bases unmatched: 6. CDR1 and CDR2 from the germline V gene are SGHTA and FQGNSA. CDR3 region: CAAGGGAGELFF. Here the CDR3 DNA reads TGTGCCGCTGGGGGAGGGGCCGGGGAGCTGTTTTTT.

This chain joins TRBV4-3 and TRBJ2-7; TRBD2 aligns across 12 bases. V trimming: 4 bases; J trimming: 7 bases; junction bases outside the gene matches: 8. The CDR3 spans 15 residues. The germline V gene encodes CDR1 LGHNA and CDR2 YSLEER. This chain's CDR3 is CASSRGLAGWGEQYF. CDR3 in DNA: TGCGCCAGCAGCCGTGGACTAGCGGGATGGGGGGAGCAGTACTTC.

As to this clone: The same CDR3 can be traced to other DNA sequences in this sample. The chain joins TRBV7-2 to TRBJ2-4; D is unresolved. The V gene lost 5 bases and the J gene lost 1 base, with 18 bases spanning the gap. The CDR3 runs 17 residues. CDR1 and CDR2 (germline): SGHTA, FQGNSA. Written as DNA, the CDR3 is TGTGCCAGCAGCGATAGACCTCTTACAGTTGCCAAAAACATTCAGTACTTC. Protein product: CASSDRPLTVAKNIQYF.

The V and J genes are TRBV7-9 and TRBJ2-3; possible D gene TRBD2, 5 bases. The CDR3 has 15 residues. From germline, CDR1 is SEHNR and CDR2 FQNEAQ (reference sequence). V lost 2 bases to trimming and J lost 0 bases, with 9 bases between them. This CDR3 is CASSLPGSSTDTQYF. The DNA of the CDR3 is TGTGCCAGCAGCTTACCGGGATCTAGCACAGATACGCAGTATTTT.

CDR3 sequence (DNA): TGTGCCAGCAGTTACCTTACAGGGGGCCATGGCTACACCTTC. It yields the protein CASSYLTGGHGYTF. The chain couples TRBV6-5 to TRBJ1-2, with 9 bases that match TRBD1. Germline assignment: CDR1 MNHEY and CDR2 SVGAGI. The CDR3 covers 14 residues. Germline trimming cut 2 bases from V and 6 bases from J; bases unmatched to any gene: 4.

A single count supports this clone. This chain uses TRBV10-2 with TRBJ1-1; 7 nucleotides match TRBD1. From germline, CDR1 is WSHSY and CDR2 SAAADI. CDR3 length: 13 amino acids. J lost 1 base, V lost 10 bases, and 6 bases had no gene match. CDR3: CATRQGPNTEAFF. CDR3 DNA: TGCGCCACCCGACAGGGACCGAACACTGAAGCTTTCTTT.

This sequence joins TRBV28 and TRBJ1-5; D perhaps matches TRBD1 (6 bases). Germline lookup yields CDR1 MDHEN and CDR2 SYDVKM. V was cut by 7 bases and J by 0 bases, with 19 bases left in between. This CDR3 spans 17 amino acids. CDR3 residues: CASTPGQGQRSNQPQHF. Written as DNA, the CDR3 is TGTGCCAGCACCCCGGGACAAGGGCAACGTAGCAATCAGCCCCAGCATTTT.

This clone was seen a single time. The chain uses TRBV29-1 and TRBJ1-1; a possible D gene is TRBD1 (6 bases). The length of the CDR3 is 11 residues. Trimming pared 0 bases from V and 10 bases from J, leaving 9 bases between. Looked up from germline, CDR1 is SQVTM and CDR2 is ANQGSEA. Here the CDR3 DNA reads TGCAGCGTTGAAGAGGGGGCCGGAGCTTTCTTT. Its translation is CSVEEGAGAFF.

This clone came up a few times. The chain carries TRBV6-1 and TRBJ1-2, with D uncertain. The CDR3 has 13 residues. V was cut by 3 bases and J by 5 bases, with 10 bases left in between. From germline, CDR1 is MNHNS and CDR2 SASEGT. The CDR3: CASSDFRAYGYTF. In nucleotides, the CDR3 is TGTGCCAGCAGTGATTTTCGTGCGTATGGCTACACCTTC.

This sequence joins TRBV5-1 and TRBJ1-1; D gene ambiguous. V lost 2 bases, J lost 1 base, and 9 bases lay in between. This CDR3 contains 14 residues. Germline lookup yields CDR1 SGHRS and CDR2 YFSETQ. CDR3 sequence reads: CASSFRGKNTEAFF. The CDR3 coding sequence is TGCGCCAGCAGCTTCCGCGGTAAGAACACTGAAGCTTTCTTT. Looking up the rest from reference TRBV5-1 and TRBJ1-1 gives the full variable domain: KAGVTQTPRYLIKTRGQQVTLSCSPISGHRSVSWYQQTPGQGLQFLFEYFSETQRNKGNFPGRFSGRQFSNSRSEMNVSTLELGDSALYLCASSFRGKNTEAFFGQGTRLTVV.

V gene TRBV21-1 combines with J gene TRBJ2-7; the D call of TRBD2 is as the table states it, not checked on the DNA. TRBV21-1 represents a pseudogene. This CDR3 has 16 amino acids. The chain's CDR3 is CASSKFGLAGVYEQYF. The CDR3 DNA reads TGTGCCAGCAGCAAATTTGGGCTAGCGGGAGTATACGAGCAGTACTTC.

The chain joins TRBV28 to TRBJ2-7; TRBD2 aligns across 9 bases. Germline values: CDR1 MDHEN, CDR2 SYDVKM. V lost 4 bases to trimming and J lost 3 bases; unmatched junction nucleotides: 16. This CDR3 region has 18 residues. The CDR3 loop reads CASSSPSPSSGKNYEQYF. The DNA for the CDR3 is TGTGCCAGCAGTTCCCCGTCACCCTCTAGCGGGAAAAACTACGAGCAGTACTTC.

The CDR3 nucleotides are TGTGCCAGCAGTTCCGACAGGGTCCGATCACCCCTCCACTTT. It specifies CASSSDRVRSPLHF. The chain is built from TRBV6-5 and TRBJ1-6; 7 bases fit TRBD1. V lost 4 bases to trimming and J lost 10 bases; unmatched junction nucleotides: 7. The CDR3 is 14 amino acids. CDR1 MNHEY and CDR2 SVGAGI come from the germline V gene.

The chain joins TRBV2 to TRBJ2-2, with 7 bases aligning to TRBD1. This CDR3 spans 14 amino acids. Looked up from germline, CDR1 is SNHLY and CDR2 is FYNNEI. V trimming: 6 bases; J trimming: 8 bases; junction bases outside the gene matches: 9. The CDR3 loop reads CASRTGISSGELFF. CDR3 in DNA: TGTGCCAGCAGGACAGGGATTTCATCAGGGGAGCTGTTTTTT.

V usage is TRBV7-9 and J usage is TRBJ1-5, with D perhaps TRBD1 (6 bases). The V gene's germline CDR1 is SEHNR and CDR2 FQNEAQ (reference sequence). V dropped 6 bases and J dropped 4 bases, with 28 bases sitting between them. CDR3 length equals 19 residues. CDR3 residues: CASSSRQASYIIGNQPQHF. DNA for the CDR3: TGTGCCAGCAGTTCACGACAGGCTTCTTATATTATTGGTAATCAGCCCCAGCATTTT.

The V call is TRBV5-6, the J call TRBJ1-2, with no clear D. CDR3 length equals 13 residues. Germline CDR1 is SGHDT and CDR2 is YYEEEE. With 2 bases removed from V and 8 bases from J, the gap between germline ends came to 13 bases. CDR3 in DNA: TGTGCCAGCAGCTTTCTACGGGTTGGCGGCTACACCTTC. It codes for CASSFLRVGGYTF.

The J gene is TRBJ1-2, the V gene TRBV19, with 12 bases aligning to TRBD1. The germline V gene encodes CDR1 LNHDA and CDR2 SQIVND (reference sequence). The CDR3 loop spans 12 amino acids. V was clipped by 10 bases and J by 7 bases; unmatched bases: 4. CDR3 sequence reads: CATLGQGAGYTF. In nucleotides, the CDR3 is TGTGCCACCCTGGGACAGGGGGCTGGCTACACCTTC.

The V and J genes are TRBV9 and TRBJ2-5, with 12 bases fitting TRBD2. Trimming took 4 bases from V and 1 from J; bases not matched to a gene: 2. This CDR3 spans 15 amino acids. CDR1 and CDR2 (germline): SGDLS, YYNGEE. The CDR3 region has the DNA TGTGCCAGCAGCCCTAGCGGGAGGGCCCAAGAGACCCAGTACTTC. Amino acids: CASSPSGRAQETQYF.

CDR3 sequence reads: CASRTGLGEAFF. CDR3 in DNA: TGTGCCAGCAGGACAGGGCTAGGTGAAGCTTTCTTT. The rearrangement links TRBV5-4 to TRBJ1-1; TRBD1 aligns across 7 bases. Trimming cost V 5 bases and J 7 bases; bases outside gene matches: 5. Germline V gives CDR1 SGHNT, CDR2 YYREEE (reference sequence). This CDR3 is 12 amino acids long. The entire variable domain, with the rest obtained from reference TRBV5-4 and TRBJ1-1, is as follows: ETGVTQSPTHLIKTRGQQVTLRCSSQSGHNTVSWYQQALGQGPQFIFQYYREEENGRGNFPPRFSGLQFPNYSSELNVNALELDDSALYLCASRTGLGEAFFGQGTRLTVV.

The gene calls are TRBV2 and TRBJ1-1, with D perhaps matching TRBD1 (6 bases). Trimming took off 4 bases at V and 11 bases at J, with 14 bases between the two ends. This CDR3 has 12 residues. Germline values: CDR1 SNHLY, CDR2 FYNNEI. The CDR3 nucleotides are TGTGCCAGCAGTGGGTACCCCCAGGGGGCTTTCTTT. Its protein is CASSGYPQGAFF.

The V gene is TRBV18, the J gene TRBJ2-7; D possibly corresponds to TRBD2 (6 bases). This CDR3 spans 14 amino acids. Trimming stripped 5 bases from V and 1 base from J, with 12 bases between. The germline V gene encodes CDR1 KGHSH and CDR2 LQKENI. CDR3 region: CASSTGGSSYEQYF. The CDR3 DNA is TGTGCCAGCTCAACCGGAGGGAGTTCCTACGAGCAGTACTTC.

The genes are TRBV27 and TRBJ2-5, with 14 bases matching TRBD2. Germline lookup yields CDR1 MNHEY and CDR2 SMNVEV (reference sequence). J gave up 5 bases and V 6 bases, and 8 bases lay outside the gene matches. This CDR3 region has 16 residues. CDR3: CASSPGLAGVTETQYF. The CDR3, as DNA: TGTGCCAGCAGCCCGGGACTAGCGGGAGTCACGGAGACCCAGTACTTC.

This sequence joins TRBV7-2 and TRBJ2-5, with D perhaps TRBD1 (6 bases). The germline V and J ends were trimmed by 5 bases and 4 bases, with 26 bases remaining between them. The CDR3 runs 18 residues. Germline V CDR1 and CDR2: SGHTA, FQGNSA. In DNA, the CDR3 is TGTGCCAGCAGCCCAAGGGGGTGGGGGACGCCCGAGTCAGAGACCCAGTACTTC. This sequence encodes CASSPRGWGTPESETQYF.

The genes are TRBV5-1 and TRBJ2-5; 11 nucleotides align to TRBD1. V lost 4 bases, J lost 6 bases, and 8 bases stayed unmatched. The CDR3 runs to 15 residues. CDR1 is SGHRS and CDR2 is YFSETQ in the germline V gene. The CDR3 spells CASSAGQGARQTQYF. The CDR3 nucleotides are TGCGCCAGCAGCGCTGGACAGGGGGCGCGACAGACCCAGTACTTC.

The count of this clone is one. The CDR3 loop reads CASSFGGLETQYF. In DNA, the CDR3 is TGTGCCAGCAGCTTTGGGGGGTTGGAGACCCAGTACTTC. V is TRBV7-9 and J is TRBJ2-5, with D tentatively TRBD2 (6 bases). Germline assignment: CDR1 SEHNR and CDR2 FQNEAQ (reference sequence). With 3 bases removed from V and 5 bases from J, the gap between germline ends came to 10 bases. CDR3 length equals 13 residues.